Listed below are T cell receptor beta chains from one sample, sequenced in a study of read filtering for tumor transcriptome and immune sequencing. TCRdb redid the calling of the reads with MiXCR, one entry per CDR3 protein. Here the sample spans approximately 23,000 distinct CDR3 sequences, 20% to 25% being singletons. Sequencing was done on a sample of a population of CD138-negative cells sorted from bone marrow. The receptors derive from a donor at least 40 years old with multiple myeloma. CDR3s include the opening cysteine and the closing phenylalanine or tryptophan. Fields, in order: V gene, clone size, D gene, J gene, CDR3 protein, CDR3 DNA. D genes are given only for firm matches. The size field is filled for only some rows; it gives once, few, many or a size class.

TRBV7-9	many	TRBD1	TRBJ1-2	CASSQGVGGVDGYTF	TGTGCCAGCAGCCAAGGGGTAGGGGGCGTGGATGGCTACACCTTC
TRBV18	many	-	TRBJ1-2	CASSPIQAVVYGYTF	TGTGCCAGCTCACCAATTCAGGCAGTCGTCTATGGCTACACCTTC
TRBV30	many	-	TRBJ1-1	CAWRDYTEAFF	TGTGCCTGGAGGGACTACACTGAAGCTTTCTTT
TRBV7-8	many	TRBD2	TRBJ2-1	CASRAGLGSEQFF	TGTGCCAGCAGGGCTGGACTAGGGAGTGAGCAGTTCTTC
TRBV9	-	TRBD2	TRBJ2-1	CACSVVAGFYNEQFF	TGTGCCTGCAGCGTTGTAGCGGGCTTCTACAATGAGCAGTTCTTC
TRBV2	many	-	TRBJ1-1	CASSETRAGATEAFF	TGTGCCAGCAGTGAAACCCGGGCAGGGGCCACTGAAGCTTTCTTT
TRBV4-1	many	-	TRBJ2-3	CASSQEPGASTDTQYF	TGCGCCAGCAGCCAAGAACCCGGAGCTAGCACAGATACGCAGTATTTT
TRBV6-4	many	-	TRBJ2-4	CASSAPKIGESDIQYF	TGTGCCAGCAGTGCCCCCAAGATAGGGGAGTCGGACATTCAGTACTTC
TRBV28	many	TRBD2	TRBJ2-1	CASHPGGYGGLAGNDYNEQFF	TGTGCCAGCCACCCGGGGGGCTATGGGGGTCTAGCGGGGAACGACTACAATGAGCAGTTCTTC
TRBV9	-	-	TRBJ2-1	CASASLRGNEQFF	TGTGCCAGCGCGTCCTTGAGGGGCAATGAGCAGTTCTTC
TRBV25-1	-	TRBD1	TRBJ2-2	CASSDPRQGRTGELFF	TGTGCCAGCAGTGACCCCCGACAGGGTCGGACCGGGGAGCTGTTTTTT
TRBV11-2	few	TRBD1	TRBJ2-1	CACSFKGGRGNEQFF	TGTGCCTGCAGCTTTAAAGGGGGCCGGGGCAACGAGCAGTTCTTC
TRBV3-1	many	-	TRBJ2-1	CASSQVNSGNEQFF	TGTGCCAGCAGCCAAGTTAATAGCGGCAATGAGCAGTTCTTC
TRBV28	many	TRBD2	TRBJ2-1	CASSLGLAGAAYNEQFF	TGTGCCAGCAGTTTGGGACTAGCGGGAGCCGCCTACAATGAGCAGTTCTTC
TRBV18	many	TRBD2	TRBJ2-5	CASSETAGGSKWTQYF	TGTGCCAGCTCAGAGACAGCGGGAGGAAGTAAGTGGACCCAGTACTTC
TRBV20-1	-	-	TRBJ2-1	CSVRDGGNEQLF	TGCAGTGTTAGAGATGGGGGGAATGAGCAGCTCTTC
TRBV18	many	-	TRBJ2-2	CASSPPLSGELFF	TGTGCCAGCTCACCACCCCTCAGCGGGGAGCTGTTTTTT
TRBV20-1	many	TRBD1	TRBJ2-7	CSARATWGQGAFYEQYF	TGCAGTGCTAGAGCCACCTGGGGACAGGGGGCTTTTTACGAGCAGTACTTC
TRBV7-9	many	TRBD2	TRBJ2-7	CASSLAGTSSEQYF	TGTGCCAGCAGCTTAGCGGGGACTAGCTCCGAGCAGTACTTC
TRBV10-3	medium-sized	-	TRBJ2-1	CAISESLAPDNEQFF	TGTGCCATCAGTGAGTCTCTAGCGCCGGACAATGAGCAGTTCTTC
TRBV10-3	-	TRBD2	TRBJ2-1	CAIISGRGDQSF	TGTGCCATCATTAGCGGGAGAGGTGATCAGTCCTTC
TRBV18	-	-	TRBJ1-4	CASSPLSYPGANEKLFF	TGTGCCAGCTCACCACTGTCGTATCCCGGGGCTAATGAAAAACTGTTTTTT
TRBV20-1	once	-	TRBJ1-1	CSARDESSNTEAFF	TGCAGTGCTAGAGACGAGAGCTCAAACACTGAGGCTTTCTTT
TRBV20-1	many	-	TRBJ1-1	CSATRNKGQAFF	TGCAGTGCTACACGAAATAAAGGGCAAGCTTTCTTT
TRBV24-1	many	-	TRBJ2-2	CATSEPGNGELFF	TGTGCCACCAGTGAGCCGGGAAACGGGGAGCTGTTTTTT
TRBV6-1	many	-	TRBJ1-1	CASSYRGGQTEAFF	TGTGCCAGCAGTTACCGCGGGGGGCAGACTGAAGCTTTCTTT
TRBV29-1	many	TRBD1	TRBJ2-2	CSAAGQGYTGELFF	TGCAGCGCAGCGGGACAGGGATACACCGGGGAGCTGTTTTTT
TRBV3-1	many	-	TRBJ1-1	CASTQGQFEAFF	TGTGCCAGCACCCAGGGACAATTTGAAGCTTTCTTT
TRBV10-3	many	TRBD2	TRBJ2-1	CATSGTSGGSSYNEQFF	TGTGCCACCTCCGGGACTAGCGGGGGAAGCTCCTACAATGAGCAGTTCTTC
TRBV19	medium-sized	-	TRBJ2-2	CASSIVPRGLPFFEELFF	TGTGCCAGTAGTATAGTCCCTCGGGGACTGCCGTTTTTTGAGGAGCTGTTTTTT
TRBV7-3	medium-sized	TRBD2	TRBJ2-1	CASSVVTSPYNEQFF	TGTGCCAGCAGCGTAGTGACTAGCCCCTACAATGAGCAGTTCTTC
TRBV7-2	many	-	TRBJ2-7	CASSTDSYEQYF	TGTGCCAGCAGCACCGACAGCTACGAGCAGTACTTC
TRBV19	many	TRBD1	TRBJ1-5	CASSIGRTGAWPQHF	TGTGCCAGTAGTATAGGGAGGACAGGGGCTTGGCCCCAGCATTTT
TRBV9	many	-	TRBJ1-5	CASSVTGRVDQPQHF	TGTGCCAGCAGCGTCACAGGGAGAGTGGATCAGCCCCAGCATTTT
TRBV11-2	many	-	TRBJ2-7	CASSLGQLSYEQYF	TGTGCCAGCAGCTTGGGCCAGCTCTCCTACGAGCAGTACTTC
TRBV10-3	few	TRBD2	TRBJ2-5	CTISGEGGPQETQYF	TGTACCATCAGTGGAGAGGGAGGGCCGCAAGAGACCCAGTACTTC
TRBV7-9	many	TRBD2	TRBJ2-1	CASSFTGSGGNNEQFF	TGTGCCAGCAGCTTCACGGGGAGCGGGGGGAACAATGAGCAGTTCTTC
TRBV5-4	many	-	TRBJ2-1	CASSLELGRKYNEQFF	TGTGCCAGCAGCTTGGAACTCGGGAGAAAGTACAATGAGCAGTTCTTC
TRBV6-6	many	TRBD1	TRBJ2-3	CASTSGQGPTDTQYF	TGTGCCAGCACTTCCGGACAGGGACCCACAGATACGCAGTATTTT
TRBV10-3	-	TRBD1	TRBJ2-3	CAISESRGLADTQYF	TGTGCCATCAGTGAGTCTAGGGGGCTAGCAGATACGCAGTATTTT
TRBV23-1	few	-	TRBJ2-3	CAWRGRDSTDTQYF	TGCGCCTGGAGGGGGCGGGATAGCACAGATACGCAGTATTTT
TRBV7-2	-	-	TRBJ2-5	CASSGGTGGNLTQYF	TGTGCCAGCAGCGGGGGGACTGGCGGGAATTTGACCCAGTACTTC
TRBV7-9	few	-	TRBJ2-1	CASSLALTAGSEQFF	TGTGCCAGCAGCTTAGCGCTAACGGCGGGGAGTGAGCAGTTCTTC
TRBV24-1	many	TRBD2	TRBJ2-2	CATSDRKLAGGAWTGELFF	TGTGCCACCAGTGATAGAAAACTAGCGGGAGGGGCATGGACCGGGGAGCTGTTTTTT
TRBV6-1	many	TRBD2	TRBJ2-5	CASHSGRGRETQYF	TGTGCCAGCCATAGCGGGAGGGGCCGAGAGACCCAGTACTTC
TRBV11-2	many	TRBD2	TRBJ2-1	CASSLAGLARINEQFF	TGTGCCAGCAGCTTAGCCGGACTAGCGAGGATCAATGAGCAGTTCTTC
TRBV7-9	many	TRBD2	TRBJ2-2	CASSTMGGTSENTEELFF	TGTGCCAGCAGCACGATGGGGGGGACTAGCGAGAACACCGAGGAGCTGTTTTTT
TRBV3-1	many	-	TRBJ2-1	CASSQVEFSEQFF	TGTGCCAGCAGCCAAGTGGAGTTCAGTGAGCAGTTCTTC
TRBV7-2	few	-	TRBJ1-4	CASSPARQKNEKLFF	TGTGCCAGCAGCCCAGCGAGACAGAAAAATGAAAAACTGTTTTTT
TRBV2	many	TRBD2	TRBJ2-4	CASSGTSGRNIQYF	TGTGCCAGCAGTGGGACTAGCGGGAGAAACATTCAGTACTTC
TRBV29-1	many	-	TRBJ2-1	CSVAGLVHNEQFF	TGCAGCGTTGCGGGGCTAGTCCACAATGAGCAGTTCTTC
TRBV29-1	many	-	TRBJ2-7	CSVTGPGHEQYF	TGCAGCGTAACGGGACCTGGGCACGAGCAGTACTTC
TRBV2	many	-	TRBJ2-1	CASSEGMGEQFF	TGTGCCAGCAGTGAAGGGATGGGTGAGCAGTTCTTC
TRBV9	many	TRBD2	TRBJ2-5	CASTASGSNGETQYF	TGTGCCAGCACGGCTAGCGGGAGTAATGGCGAGACCCAGTACTTC
TRBV29-1	many	-	TRBJ2-3	CSVRPPADTQYF	TGCAGCGTCCGGCCCCCCGCAGATACGCAGTATTTT
TRBV28	-	TRBD2	TRBJ2-7	CASSLGLAGGAEQYF	TGTGCCAGCAGTTTGGGACTAGCGGGAGGAGCCGAGCAGTACTTC
TRBV15	many	TRBD2	TRBJ2-1	CATSNYASGRAANEQFF	TGTGCCACCAGCAACTATGCCAGCGGGAGGGCCGCAAATGAGCAGTTCTTC
TRBV7-9	medium-sized	TRBD2	TRBJ2-1	CASSRTSGRPYNEQFF	TGTGCCAGCAGCCGGACTAGCGGGAGGCCCTACAATGAGCAGTTCTTC